A single sample gave rise to the 27 T cell receptor beta chains below, sequenced in a study of Graves' ophthalmopathy and Graves' hyperthyroidism. Researchers took RNA transcripts and amplified TCR beta CDR3 regions from them. An initial RT-PCR round employing HTBI primers preceded a second-round multiplex PCR. Via MiXCR, TCRdb re-called the multiplex PCR reads, giving one row per CDR3 protein. The data contain about 400,000 distinct CDR3 sequences, roughly 20% of them seen just once; the ten biggest clones take up 3%. Sequencing was carried out using peripheral blood. All receptors derive from a woman younger than 30 with stable Graves' hyperthyroidism.

This clonotype was recorded at least ten times. CDR3 in DNA: TGCAGTGCCCCCCAGGTCAGGGGCTCCTACGAGCAGTACTTC. This gives the protein CSAPQVRGSYEQYF. The rearrangement links TRBV20-1 to TRBJ2-7; TRBD1 is a possible D gene (6 bases). Germline-derived CDR1 and CDR2 are DFQATT and SNEGSKA (reference sequence). The germline V and J ends were trimmed by 6 bases and 0 bases, with 15 bases remaining between them. This CDR3 is 14 amino acids long.

The V gene is TRBV7-9, the J gene TRBJ1-1; tentatively, D is TRBD1 (6 bases). V shed 3 bases and J shed 2 bases, with 13 bases lying between them. The germline gives CDR1 SEHNR, CDR2 FQNEAQ (reference sequence). This CDR3 has 15 amino acids. Here the CDR3 DNA reads TGTGCCAGCAGCTTGAGAGGGACACTAAACACTGAAGCTTTCTTT. As protein: CASSLRGTLNTEAFF.

This clonotype turned up a few times. The rearrangement joins TRBV7-8 to TRBJ1-1; 7 bases line up with TRBD1. Germline CDR1 is SGHVS and CDR2 is FQNEAQ. This CDR3 is built from 15 residues. V gave up 2 bases and J gave up 0 bases; unmatched junction bases: 3. The DNA of the CDR3 is TGTGCCAGCAGCTTAAGAGGGGGCCTGAACACTGAAGCTTTCTTT. Its protein product is CASSLRGGLNTEAFF.

In this sample, this clonotype turned up many times. This chain uses TRBV29-1 with TRBJ1-2, with 9 bases aligning to TRBD1. Germline CDR1 SQVTM, CDR2 ANQGSEA. The CDR3 sequence is 13 residues long. Trimming at V came to 7 bases and at J to 4 bases, leaving 7 bases not matched to a gene. The CDR3: CSAEGDRAYGYTF. The CDR3 coding sequence is TGCAGCGCCGAGGGGGACAGGGCCTATGGCTACACCTTC.

About this clonotype itself: A much larger clonotype is one base distant, so this may be a read error. V gene TRBV12-3 or TRBV12-4 combines with J gene TRBJ2-2; possibly TRBD1 for D (5 bases). The CDR3 is 11 residues long. V lost 6 bases, J lost 7 bases, and 6 bases lay in between. The CDR3, as DNA: TGTGCCAGCAGGGGGCTCGGGGAGCTGTTTTTT. Its translation: CASRGLGELFF.

This clonotype was detected many times. The chain uses TRBV6-9 and TRBJ2-5, with no clear D. CDR3 length: 13 residues. The V end was cut by 8 bases, the J end by 0 bases, with 10 bases between. Looked up from germline, CDR1 is MNHGY and CDR2 is SVAAGI. The CDR3 is CASALMYQETQYF. In DNA, the CDR3 is TGTGCCAGCGCCCTGATGTACCAAGAGACCCAGTACTTC.

About this clonotype itself: Germline and junction disagree at one end, which may indicate a read error. The chain has TRBV29-1 and TRBJ1-5, with D hard to call. The CDR3 runs to 12 residues. CDR1 and CDR2 (germline): SQVTM, ANQGSEA. Here the CDR3 reads CSVKDSNQPQHF. CDR3 in DNA: TGCAGCGTTAAAGACAGCAATCAGCCCCAGCATTTT.

This clonotype was seen at least ten times. The chain is built from TRBV11-2 and TRBJ2-7; TRBD1 matches 9 bases. V shed 4 bases and J 6 bases; nucleotides not matched to a gene: 7. This CDR3 has 14 amino acids. The V gene's germline CDR1 is SGHAT and CDR2 FQNNGV. CDR3 amino acids: CASSYGQGLGEQYF. The CDR3 nucleotides read TGTGCCAGCAGCTACGGACAGGGGCTCGGCGAGCAGTACTTC.

This clonotype was observed at least ten times. The V gene is TRBV7-2, the J gene TRBJ1-2; possible D gene TRBD1, 6 bases. The CDR3 totals 16 residues. The ends were cut back, 6 bases at V and 7 bases at J, with 24 bases in the middle. Germline V gives CDR1 SGHTA, CDR2 FQGNSA. The CDR3 DNA sequence: TGTGCCAGCAGACGTACAGGGCCTGACCGGGGTAGTGGCTACACCTTC. Translating gives CASRRTGPDRGSGYTF.

The chain has TRBV6-2 or TRBV6-3 and TRBJ2-2, with D possibly being TRBD2 (7 bases). V lost 4 bases to trimming and J lost 6 bases, with 15 bases between them. CDR3 size: 15 residues. Germline V lookup: CDR1 MNHEY, CDR2 SVGEGT. The CDR3 DNA is TGTGCCAGCAGTTTCGGGGGGCAGCGTTCCGGGGAGCTGTTTTTT. This gives the protein CASSFGGQRSGELFF.

The count of this clonotype is one. The chain combines TRBV5-1 with TRBJ1-1, with D perhaps matching TRBD1 (6 bases). Germline V CDR1 and CDR2: SGHRS, YFSETQ. This CDR3 contains 13 residues. Between the trimmed V and J ends, which lost 2 bases and 6 bases, there was a span of 11 bases. CDR3: CASSFPDSSEAFF. DNA for the CDR3: TGCGCCAGCAGCTTCCCGGACAGCTCTGAAGCTTTCTTT. Full variable domain (remainder filled in from reference TRBV5-1 and TRBJ1-1): KAGVTQTPRYLIKTRGQQVTLSCSPISGHRSVSWYQQTPGQGLQFLFEYFSETQRNKGNFPGRFSGRQFSNSRSEMNVSTLELGDSALYLCASSFPDSSEAFFGQGTRLTVV.

Remarks on this clonotype: No conserved phenylalanine or tryptophan is present at the end of the CDR3, so a read error is the likely explanation. V is TRBV18 and J is TRBJ2-7; 7 bases agree with TRBD2. Looked up from germline, CDR1 is KGHSH and CDR2 is LQKENI. CDR3 size: 16 residues. The J segment lost 5 bases and the V segment lost 3 bases, leaving 13 bases of the junction unmatched. In nucleotides, the CDR3 is TGTGCCAGCTCACCTGGCCTTGCGGGGAGGGTCCACGAGCAGTACTAC. Protein product: CASSPGLAGRVHEQYY.

This clonotype was recorded at least ten times. The chain uses TRBV12-3 or TRBV12-4 and TRBJ2-7; 8 nucleotides align to TRBD2. This CDR3 region has 17 residues. V gave up 6 bases and J gave up 2 bases; unmatched junction bases: 15. CDR3 in DNA: TGTGCCAGCAGCCATGGGACTAGTTACACCTTTACCTACGAGCAGTACTTC. Translating it yields CASSHGTSYTFTYEQYF.

This clonotype was counted many times. The V gene is TRBV4-2, the J gene TRBJ2-7; D perhaps matches TRBD2 (6 bases). V dropped 0 bases and J dropped 12 bases, with 15 bases sitting between them. CDR3 length equals 13 residues. Germline CDR1 and CDR2: LGHNA and YNFKEQ. DNA of the CDR3: TGTGCCAGCAGCCAAGAAGGAGGGAGACAGTGGTACTTC. Its translation is CASSQEGGRQWYF.

This clonotype occurred many times. This chain links TRBV2 with TRBJ1-6; D unclear. Per germline, CDR1 SNHLY and CDR2 FYNNEI. The CDR3 sequence is 13 residues long. V dropped 6 bases and J dropped 9 bases, with 12 bases sitting between them. Written as DNA, the CDR3 is TGTGCCAGCAGAGGTGTCAGTGGTTCACCCCTCCACTTT. Amino acids: CASRGVSGSPLHF. Together with reference TRBV2 and TRBJ1-6, the CDR3 gives the full variable domain: EPEVTQTPSHQVTQMGQEVILRCVPISNHLYFYWYRQILGQKVEFLVSFYNNEISEKSEIFDDQFSVERPDGSNFTLKIRSTKLEDSAMYFCASRGVSGSPLHFGNGTRLTVT.

The J gene is TRBJ1-1, the V gene TRBV30; D is possibly TRBD1 (5 bases). This CDR3 is built from 15 residues. With 3 bases removed from V and 1 base from J, the gap between germline ends came to 15 bases. Looked up from germline, CDR1 is GTSNPN and CDR2 is SVGIG (reference sequence). The CDR3 coding sequence is TGTGCCTGGAGGCCTCCGGGACCCAAGAACACTGAAGCTTTCTTT. It specifies CAWRPPGPKNTEAFF.

J is TRBJ1-2 and V is TRBV30; no clear D. With 3 bases removed from V and 2 bases from J, the gap between germline ends came to 10 bases. CDR3 size: 13 residues. Germline V gene sequence: CDR1 GTSNPN, CDR2 SVGIG (reference sequence). The CDR3 nucleotides read TGTGCCTGGAGGCGCACGCCGAACTATGGCTACACCTTC. As protein: CAWRRTPNYGYTF.

In this sample, this clonotype turned up many times. The chain joins TRBV11-2 to TRBJ1-5; D ambiguous. Germline CDR1 and CDR2: SGHAT and FQNNGV. Trimming took 5 bases from V and 7 from J, leaving 12 bases between them. The CDR3 spans 13 residues. The CDR3 region is CASSVSMGQPQHF. The CDR3 DNA is TGTGCCAGCAGCGTAAGCATGGGACAGCCCCAGCATTTT. The full variable domain, completed using reference TRBV11-2 and TRBJ1-5, is EAGVAQSPRYKIIEKRQSVAFWCNPISGHATLYWYQQILGQGPKLLIQFQNNGVVDDSQLPKDRFSAERLKGVDSTLKIQPAKLEDSAVYLCASSVSMGQPQHFGDGTRLSIL.

This clonotype showed up many times. This chain joins TRBV5-6 and TRBJ2-7; TRBD2 might be the D (6 bases). CDR1 is SGHDT and CDR2 is YYEEEE in the germline V gene. The CDR3 length is 18 residues. V lost 4 bases and J lost 0, with 23 bases in between. CDR3 sequence reads: CASSESLLRRGYSYEQYF. The CDR3 bases are TGTGCCAGCAGCGAATCACTTCTTCGGCGGGGCTACTCCTACGAGCAGTACTTC.

This clonotype occurred many times. The V gene is TRBV28, the J gene TRBJ1-1; tentatively, D is TRBD1 (6 bases). V dropped 6 bases and J dropped 1 base, with 12 bases sitting between them. The germline gives CDR1 MDHEN, CDR2 SYDVKM. CDR3 length: 14 residues. CDR3: CASSWGRGNTEAFF. The CDR3 DNA follows: TGTGCCAGCAGCTGGGGCAGGGGGAACACTGAAGCTTTCTTT. Full variable domain (rest looked up from reference TRBV28 and TRBJ1-1): DVKVTQSSRYLVKRTGEKVFLECVQDMDHENMFWYRQDPGLGLRLIYFSYDVKMKEKGDIPEGYSVSREKKERFSLILESASTNQTSMYLCASSWGRGNTEAFFGQGTRLTVV.

This clonotype has ten or more counts. This rearrangement joins TRBV3-1 to TRBJ1-5; D unclear. The V gene's germline CDR1 is LGHDT and CDR2 YNNKEL (reference sequence). This CDR3 is built from 12 residues. V lost 5 bases and J 7 bases, leaving 9 bases between the germline ends. CDR3 in amino acids: CASSNLGQPQHF. CDR3 coding DNA: TGTGCCAGCAGCAACTTAGGACAGCCCCAGCATTTT.

This clonotype was observed at least ten times. The chain carries TRBV25-1 and TRBJ2-7, with D possibly matching TRBD2 (6 bases). The CDR3 sequence is 15 residues long. Germline assignment: CDR1 MGHDK and CDR2 SYGVNS. V lost 3 bases and J 0 bases, leaving 12 bases between the germline ends. The CDR3 DNA is TGTGCCAGCAGTGACCGGGACTCCAGCTCCTACGAGCAGTACTTC. This gives the protein CASSDRDSSSYEQYF.

This clonotype was recorded only once. The chain carries TRBV10-3 and TRBJ2-3; 7 nucleotides match TRBD2. V lost 2 bases to trimming and J lost 2 bases; unmatched junction nucleotides: 10. Per germline, CDR1 ENHRY and CDR2 SYGVKD. The CDR3 runs 17 residues. CDR3 sequence reads: CAISEPLSGTNTDTQYF. The CDR3 bases are TGTGCCATCAGTGAGCCGTTAAGCGGGACTAACACAGATACGCAGTATTTT.

V is TRBV12-3 or TRBV12-4 and J is TRBJ2-5; 7 bases are shared with TRBD1. The CDR3 is made up of 14 amino acids. V was clipped by 9 bases and J by 0 bases; unmatched bases: 7. Written as DNA, the CDR3 is TGTGCCAGTATGTCACAGGGGAACCAAGAGACCCAGTACTTC. Its protein product is CASMSQGNQETQYF.

This clonotype was counted at least ten times. This chain links TRBV12-5 with TRBJ2-2; D ambiguous. The V and J ends lost 3 bases and 5 bases respectively, with 4 bases between them. CDR3 size: 12 residues. Germline V CDR1 and CDR2: LGHNT, FRNRAP. The CDR3, as DNA: TGTGCTAGTGGTTTAGATACCGGGGAGCTGTTTTTT. The encoded protein is CASGLDTGELFF.

This clonotype was observed at least ten times. The chain employs TRBV20-1 and TRBJ1-6, with D maybe TRBD1 (5 bases). The ends were cut back, 4 bases at V and 7 bases at J, with 11 bases in the middle. This CDR3 has 13 residues. Germline V gene data show CDR1 as DFQATT and CDR2 as SNEGSKA (reference sequence). The chain's CDR3 is CSATGRMNSPLHF. In DNA, the CDR3 is TGCAGTGCTACAGGGCGTATGAATTCACCCCTCCACTTT.

This clonotype was detected ten times or more. This chain uses TRBV7-6 with TRBJ2-7; TRBD1 matches at 8 bases. The CDR3 extends over 14 amino acids. Trimming took 5 bases from V and 7 from J; bases not matched to a gene: 10. Per germline, CDR1 SGHVS and CDR2 FNYEAQ. The CDR3 DNA reads TGTGCCAGCAGCCTGACAGGGGTGAATGATGAGCAGTACTTC. This translates into CASSLTGVNDEQYF.